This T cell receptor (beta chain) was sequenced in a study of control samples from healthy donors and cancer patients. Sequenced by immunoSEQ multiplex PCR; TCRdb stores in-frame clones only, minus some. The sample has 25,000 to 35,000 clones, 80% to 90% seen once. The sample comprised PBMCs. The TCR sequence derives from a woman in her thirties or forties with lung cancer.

The chain's CDR3 is CASMVTALAGLDNEQFF. In nucleotides, the CDR3 is TGTGCCAGTATGGTGACGGCCCTAGCGGGGCTGGACAATGAGCAGTTCTTC. The chain has TRBV19 and TRBJ2-1; 9 bases fit TRBD2. The CDR3 length is 17 residues. With 7 bases clipped from V and 5 bases from J, the junction kept 15 bases outside the gene matches. Germline CDR1 and CDR2: LNHDA and SQIVND (reference sequence).